The clone carrying this TCR beta chain was counted many times. Its matching antigen is unknown. The read terminates 3 residues ahead of where the CDR3 ends, so the germline J gene completes it. Generated by immunoSEQ multiplex PCR, the TCRdb table keeps only in-frame clones and is missing some. The profile covers fewer than 65,000 clones, none occurring a single time. This sample stems from a study of T cell clonality in common variable immunodeficiency. The study's findings and limits: Common variable immunodeficiency TCR beta sequences reportedly had fewer deletions and N-nucleotide insertions. What drives increased CVID clonality needs T cell subpopulation sequencing.

CDR3 size: 15 residues. V shed 4 bases, J shed 1 base, and the junction held 6 bases outside the gene matches. The V gene's germline CDR1 is SEHNR and CDR2 FQNEAQ (reference sequence). This sequence was found in a person aged 18 to 70 in good health. The source material was peripheral blood mononuclear cells. The V gene is TRBV7-9, the J gene TRBJ1-2, with 7 positions matching TRBD1. Incomplete CDR3 DNA: TGTGCCAGCAGCTATGGGACAGATATTAACTATGGC. The encoded protein is CASSYGTDINYG. The full CDR3 reads CASSYGTDINYGYTF.